The clone carrying this T cell receptor (beta chain) was found many times. The entry originates in a study of blood T cells in healthy people across ages. This CDR3 contains 16 residues. V was cut by 5 bases and J by 1 base, with 16 bases left in between. The germline V gene has CDR1 SGHTA and CDR2 FQGNSA. Then a second PCR, running roughly 7 to 11 cycles, was carried out with a sample-barcoded 5' primer and a J-beta primer mix. TCRdb itself ran the 5' RACE reads through MiXCR, one entry per CDR3 protein. Seen here are over 950,000 distinct CDR3 sequences, 35% to 45% observed once, and the top ten hold around 13%.

The specimen sequenced was blood. The clonotype originates from a man younger than 35 in good health. This chain links TRBV7-2 with TRBJ2-3, with a weak D call TRBD2 (6 bases). DNA for the CDR3: TGTGCCAGCAGCCCCCTAACAGGAGGGGGCACAGATACGCAGTATTTT. Residues: CASSPLTGGGTDTQYF.